One sample yielded the 9 T cell receptor beta chains listed below, sequenced in a study of blood T cell repertoires in COVID-19. Assay: immunoSEQ multiplex PCR; the TCRdb copy retains only in-frame clones and omits some. The sample records fewer than 400,000 clones, 75% to 90% being singletons. The specimen was PBMCs or T cells enriched from blood (not recorded which). All receptors derive from a man between 25 and 39 years old who had recovered from COVID-19.

This clone came up once. V gene TRBV25-1 combines with J gene TRBJ2-5; TRBD1 matches at 8 bases. J was trimmed by 2 bases and V by 6 bases; bases with no gene match: 5. The length of the CDR3 is 14 residues. In germline, CDR1 is MGHDK, CDR2 SYGVNS. The CDR3 DNA is TGTGCCAGCAGAACGGACAGGGCTCAAGAGACCCAGTACTTC. As protein: CASRTDRAQETQYF.

The CDR3 loop reads CASSYGQGGTIYF. CDR3 sequence (DNA): TGTGCCAGCAGTTACGGACAGGGAGGCACCATATATTTT. The rearrangement uses TRBV6-5 and TRBJ1-3; 8 bases line up with TRBD1. Per germline, CDR1 MNHEY and CDR2 SVGAGI. The CDR3 has 13 amino acids. V shed 2 bases and J 9 bases; nucleotides not matched to a gene: 3.

The CDR3 sequence: CASSEAGGTYYNEQFF. DNA for the CDR3: TGTGCCAGCAGTGAAGCGGGGGGGACTTACTACAATGAGCAGTTCTTC. The chain recombines TRBV2 with TRBJ2-1; 7 bases map to TRBD2. The J segment lost 3 bases and the V segment lost 0 bases, leaving 5 bases of the junction unmatched. The CDR3 has 16 amino acids. Germline lookup yields CDR1 SNHLY and CDR2 FYNNEI.

J is TRBJ2-2 and V is TRBV7-9, with D maybe TRBD1 (6 bases). This CDR3 spans 13 amino acids. From germline, CDR1 is SEHNR and CDR2 FQNEAQ (reference sequence). V was trimmed by 5 bases and J by 6 bases, leaving 10 bases between them. The CDR3 DNA sequence: TGTGCCAGCAGCCCTCAGGGGTCCGGGGAGCTGTTTTTT. Amino acids: CASSPQGSGELFF.

J is TRBJ1-2 and V is TRBV7-3, with 7 bases matching TRBD1. V was pared by 5 bases and J by 5 bases, with 17 bases of the junction left unmatched. The CDR3 spans 17 residues. Germline V gives CDR1 SGHTA, CDR2 FQGTGA. The CDR3 region has the DNA TGTGCCAGCAGCCCAGGGGGTGGCAGGACAAGCTTTTATGGCTACACCTTC. The encoded protein is CASSPGGGRTSFYGYTF.

In nucleotides, the CDR3 is TGTGCCAGCAGCACCACTAGCGGCCGTTACAATGAGCAGTTCTTC. Residues: CASSTTSGRYNEQFF. The chain is built from TRBV6-5 and TRBJ2-1; 8 bases match TRBD2. Germline V CDR1 and CDR2: MNHEY, SVGAGI. The CDR3 runs 15 residues. J was trimmed by 4 bases and V by 6 bases; bases with no gene match: 8.

This clone was counted between two and nine times. CDR3 sequence (DNA): TGCGCCAGCAGCTACTACTCCTACAATGAGCAGTTCTTC. This codes for CASSYYSYNEQFF. The chain joins TRBV5-1 to TRBJ2-1; no firm D call. Trimming cost V 3 bases and J 0 bases, with 4 bases left between them. Per germline, CDR1 SGHRS and CDR2 YFSETQ. There are 13 residues in the CDR3.

V gene TRBV7-8 combines with J gene TRBJ2-3; 13 nucleotides line up with TRBD2. The germline CDR1 and CDR2 sequences are SGHVS and FQNEAQ. The CDR3 loop spans 18 amino acids. With V trimmed by 4 bases and J by 5 bases, 12 bases remained unmatched. CDR3 protein: CASSSFGTSGGVIDTQYF. DNA for the CDR3: TGTGCCAGCAGCTCGTTTGGTACTAGCGGGGGGGTCATAGATACGCAGTATTTT.

Only one count was recorded for this clone. The rearrangement links TRBV10-3 to TRBJ1-4; D uncertain. Germline-derived CDR1 and CDR2 are ENHRY and SYGVKD. The CDR3 has 12 amino acids. Trimming shortened V by 4 bases and J by 5 bases, and 5 bases separated the two germline ends. The CDR3 DNA reads as TGTGCCATCAGTGCACTGAATGAAAAACTGTTTTTT. Protein sequence: CAISALNEKLFF.